This TCR beta chain was sequenced for a study of T cells in Graves' hyperthyroidism and ophthalmopathy. Across the whole study: Prior to any treatment, at the point of initial diagnosis, peripheral blood was collected. Findings of the study overall: Progression to ophthalmopathy was predicted a median of about six months early. A model built on 13 V-J features separated ophthalmopathy from stable hyperthyroidism.

TCR beta CDR3 regions were amplified from RNA. RT-PCR in the first round (using the HTBI primer set) targeted the TCR CDR3. TCRdb redid the calling of the multiplex PCR reads with MiXCR, one entry per CDR3 protein. The profile shows some 440,000 distinct CDR3 sequences, 15% to 18% of them singletons. The CDR3 sequence is 18 residues long. V shed 4 bases and J shed 9 bases, with 30 bases lying between them. Germline V CDR1 and CDR2: WSHSY, SAAADI. With regard to this clonotype: The antigen is not known.

PBMCs were collected from an approximately 9.2 ml volume of fresh peripheral blood. The sequenced sample was blood. This sequence joins TRBV10-2 and TRBJ1-2; a possible D gene is TRBD1 (5 bases). The receptor was derived from a woman aged 18-30 years with Graves' hyperthyroidism. CDR3 amino acids: CASSGTTSVGDSERSYTF. The CDR3 region has the DNA TGCGCCAGCAGTGGTACTACTTCGGTTGGGGACTCTGAAAGAAGCTACACCTTC.